This TCR beta chain was obtained from a study of blood T cell repertoires in COVID-19. Ten or more counts support this clone. Libraries were prepared by immunoSEQ multiplex PCR; TCRdb keeps only in-frame clonotypes and omits some of them. This table holds around 400,000 clones, roughly four fifths found once. Self-reported history from a screening survey and questionnaire set each donor's cohort. Recovery among Cohort 3 donors was established by two negative PCRs, clearance, or symptom resolution. CDR3 length equals 12 residues. Trimming left V 3 bases short and J 1 base short, with 4 bases between. Germline values: CDR1 GTSNPN, CDR2 SVGIG (reference sequence).

The sample comprised PBMCs or T cells enriched from blood (not recorded which). The rearrangement joins TRBV30 to TRBJ1-5; no clear D gene. The clonotype originates from a woman aged 50 to 60 who had recovered from COVID-19. CDR3 in DNA: TGTGCCTGGAGACAGAGCAATCAGCCCCAGCATTTT. This gives the protein CAWRQSNQPQHF.